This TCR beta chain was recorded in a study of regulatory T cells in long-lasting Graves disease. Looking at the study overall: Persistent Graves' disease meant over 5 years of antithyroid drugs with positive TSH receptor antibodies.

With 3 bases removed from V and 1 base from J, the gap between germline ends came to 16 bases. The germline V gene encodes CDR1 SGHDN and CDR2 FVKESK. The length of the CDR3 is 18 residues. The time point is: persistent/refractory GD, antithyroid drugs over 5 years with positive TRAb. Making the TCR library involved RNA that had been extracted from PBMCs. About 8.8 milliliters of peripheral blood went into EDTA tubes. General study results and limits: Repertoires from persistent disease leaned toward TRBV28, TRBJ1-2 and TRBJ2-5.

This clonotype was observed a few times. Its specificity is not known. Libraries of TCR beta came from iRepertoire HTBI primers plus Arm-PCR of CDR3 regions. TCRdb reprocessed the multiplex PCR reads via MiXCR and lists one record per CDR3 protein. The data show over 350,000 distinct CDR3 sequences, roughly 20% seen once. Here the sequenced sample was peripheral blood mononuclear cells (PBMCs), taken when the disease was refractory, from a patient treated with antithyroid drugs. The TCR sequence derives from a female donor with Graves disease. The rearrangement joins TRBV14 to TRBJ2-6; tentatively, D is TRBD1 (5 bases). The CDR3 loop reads CASSQLQGRGSGANVLTF. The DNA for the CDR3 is TGTGCCAGCAGCCAGTTGCAGGGTAGGGGTTCTGGGGCCAACGTCCTGACTTTC.